The source of this T cell receptor beta chain is a study of T-cell memory formation after mild COVID-19. Study-wide points: Chiefly within CM and EM were the contracting CD4+ clones; CD8+ ones were within EMRA.

As to this clonotype: Its antigen is unknown.

cDNA libraries for TCR alpha and TCR beta, carrying sample barcodes and UMIs, came from 5'RACE with constant-segment primers. TCRdb re-analysed the 5' RACE reads in MiXCR, keeping a single row per CDR3 protein. The sample gives 400,000 to 500,000 distinct CDR3 sequences, under 20% of which show up once; 20% to 25% is in the top ten. The germline V gene has CDR1 KGHDR and CDR2 SFDVKD. Trimming stripped 9 bases from V and 2 bases from J, with 15 bases between. The CDR3 sequence is 14 residues long. The chain couples TRBV24-1 to TRBJ2-5; D gene unclear. Sequenced material: PBMCs or a T cell subset sorted from them (not recorded which). The sequence came from a man in his late teens or twenties who had mild COVID-19 (a few samples of this study predate the infection). Cell type and time point are not known. Here the CDR3 reads CATSHPNTQETQYF. CDR3 in DNA: TGTGCCACCTCACATCCGAACACTCAAGAGACCCAGTACTTC.